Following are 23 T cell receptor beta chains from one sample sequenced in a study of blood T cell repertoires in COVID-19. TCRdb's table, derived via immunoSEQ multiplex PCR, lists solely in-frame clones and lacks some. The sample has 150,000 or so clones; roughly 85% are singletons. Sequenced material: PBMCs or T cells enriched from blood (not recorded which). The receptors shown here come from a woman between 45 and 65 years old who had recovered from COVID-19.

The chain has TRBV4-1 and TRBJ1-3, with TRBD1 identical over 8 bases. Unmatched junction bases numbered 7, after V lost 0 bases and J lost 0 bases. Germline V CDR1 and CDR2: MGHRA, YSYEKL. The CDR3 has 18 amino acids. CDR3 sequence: CASSQEGPGGGSGNTIYF. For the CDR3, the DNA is TGCGCCAGCAGCCAAGAAGGGCCAGGGGGCGGCTCTGGAAACACCATATATTTT.

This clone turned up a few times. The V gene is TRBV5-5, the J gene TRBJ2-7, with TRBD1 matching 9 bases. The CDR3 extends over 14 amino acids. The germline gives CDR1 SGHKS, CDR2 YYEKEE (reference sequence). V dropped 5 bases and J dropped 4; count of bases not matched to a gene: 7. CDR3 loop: CASSWGDREYEQYV. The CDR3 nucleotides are TGTGCCAGCAGTTGGGGGGACAGGGAGTACGAGCAGTACGTC.

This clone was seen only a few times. The CDR3 nucleotides are TGTGCCTGGAGTAAGACGGGGGCCTACGAGCAGTACGTC. This encodes CAWSKTGAYEQYV. The rearrangement links TRBV30 to TRBJ2-7, with D possibly being TRBD2 (6 bases). Trimming pared 2 bases from V and 2 bases from J, leaving 10 bases between. The CDR3 consists of 13 residues. The V gene's germline CDR1 is GTSNPN and CDR2 SVGIG (reference sequence).

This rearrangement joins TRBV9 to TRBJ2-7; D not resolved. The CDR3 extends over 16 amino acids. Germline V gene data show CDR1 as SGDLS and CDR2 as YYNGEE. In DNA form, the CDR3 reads TGTGCCAGCAGCGACCCCACGCTCAAGGAGTCCTCCGAGCAGTACGTC. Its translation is CASSDPTLKESSEQYV.

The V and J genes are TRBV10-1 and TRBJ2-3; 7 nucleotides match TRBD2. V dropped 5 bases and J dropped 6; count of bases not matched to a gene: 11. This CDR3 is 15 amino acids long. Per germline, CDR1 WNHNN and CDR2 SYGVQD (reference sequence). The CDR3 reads CASSPHAGAADTQYF. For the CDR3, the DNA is TGCGCCAGCAGTCCCCACGCGGGAGCAGCGGATACGCAGTATTTT.

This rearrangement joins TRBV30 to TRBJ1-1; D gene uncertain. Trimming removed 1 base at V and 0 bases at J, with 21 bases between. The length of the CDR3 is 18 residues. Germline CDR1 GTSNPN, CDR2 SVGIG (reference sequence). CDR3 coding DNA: TGTGCCTGGAGTGGGCTTCGGCAGGCGAACTTCTTGAACACTGAAGCTTTCTTT. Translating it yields CAWSGLRQANFLNTEAFF.

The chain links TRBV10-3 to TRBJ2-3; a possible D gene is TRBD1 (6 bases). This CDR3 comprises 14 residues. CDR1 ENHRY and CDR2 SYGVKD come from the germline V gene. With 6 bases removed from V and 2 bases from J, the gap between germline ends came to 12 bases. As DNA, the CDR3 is TGTGCCATCAGCGAACGGACAGCCACAGATACGCAGTATTTT. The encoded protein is CAISERTATDTQYF.

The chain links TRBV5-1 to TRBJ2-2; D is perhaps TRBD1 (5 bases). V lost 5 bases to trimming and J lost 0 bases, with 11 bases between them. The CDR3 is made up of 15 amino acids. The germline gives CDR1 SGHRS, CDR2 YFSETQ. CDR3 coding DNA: TGCGCCAGCAGGGCTTGGACAACGAACACCGGGGAGCTGTTTTTT. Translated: CASRAWTTNTGELFF. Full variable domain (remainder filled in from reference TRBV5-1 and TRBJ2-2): KAGVTQTPRYLIKTRGQQVTLSCSPISGHRSVSWYQQTPGQGLQFLFEYFSETQRNKGNFPGRFSGRQFSNSRSEMNVSTLELGDSALYLCASRAWTTNTGELFFGEGSRLTVL.

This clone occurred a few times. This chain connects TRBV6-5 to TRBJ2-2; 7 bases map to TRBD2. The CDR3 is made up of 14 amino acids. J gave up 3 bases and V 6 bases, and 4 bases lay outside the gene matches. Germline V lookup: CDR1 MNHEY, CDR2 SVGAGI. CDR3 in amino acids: CASRGGVDTGELFF. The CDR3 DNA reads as TGTGCCAGCAGGGGGGGGGTCGACACCGGGGAGCTGTTTTTT.

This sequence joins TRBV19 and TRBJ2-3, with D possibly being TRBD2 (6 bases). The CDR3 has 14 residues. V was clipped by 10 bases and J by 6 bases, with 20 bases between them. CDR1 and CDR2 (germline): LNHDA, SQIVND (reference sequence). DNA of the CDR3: TGTGCCACTACAGACGACCCGGGGAGGGATACGCAGTATTTT. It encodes CATTDDPGRDTQYF.

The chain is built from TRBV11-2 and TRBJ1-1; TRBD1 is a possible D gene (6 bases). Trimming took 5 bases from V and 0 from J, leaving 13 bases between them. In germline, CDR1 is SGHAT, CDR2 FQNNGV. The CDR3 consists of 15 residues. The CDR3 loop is CASSPPTGMNTEAFF. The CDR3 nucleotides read TGTGCCAGCAGCCCACCGACAGGCATGAACACTGAAGCTTTCTTT.

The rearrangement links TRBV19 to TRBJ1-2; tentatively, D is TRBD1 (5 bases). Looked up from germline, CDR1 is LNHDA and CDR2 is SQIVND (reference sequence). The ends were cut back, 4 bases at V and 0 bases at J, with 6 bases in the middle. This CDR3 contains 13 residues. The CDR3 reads CASSRQSNYGYTF. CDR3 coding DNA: TGTGCCAGTAGTAGACAGTCTAACTATGGCTACACCTTC.

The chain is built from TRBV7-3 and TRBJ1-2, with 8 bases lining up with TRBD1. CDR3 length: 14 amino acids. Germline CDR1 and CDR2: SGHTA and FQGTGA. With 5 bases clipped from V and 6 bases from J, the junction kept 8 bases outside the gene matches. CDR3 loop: CASSPRQGMDGYTF. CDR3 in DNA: TGTGCCAGCAGCCCACGACAGGGGATGGATGGCTACACCTTC. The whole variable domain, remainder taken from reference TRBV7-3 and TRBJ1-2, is GAGVSQTPSNKVTEKGKYVELRCDPISGHTALYWYRQSLGQGPEFLIYFQGTGAADDSGLPNDRFFAVRPEGSVSTLKIQRTERGDSAVYLCASSPRQGMDGYTFGSGTRLTVV.

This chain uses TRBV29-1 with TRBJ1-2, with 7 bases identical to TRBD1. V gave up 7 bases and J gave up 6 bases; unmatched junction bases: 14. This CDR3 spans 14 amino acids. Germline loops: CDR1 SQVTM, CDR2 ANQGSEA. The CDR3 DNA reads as TGCAGCGCCGACCCGATGGGGACAGTGAATGGCTACACCTTC. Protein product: CSADPMGTVNGYTF.

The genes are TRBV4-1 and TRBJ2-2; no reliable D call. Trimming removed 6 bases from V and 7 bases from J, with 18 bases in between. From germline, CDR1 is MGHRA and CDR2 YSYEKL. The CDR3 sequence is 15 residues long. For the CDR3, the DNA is TGCGCCAGCAGGTTAAACCCGGGTTACGACGGGGAGCTGTTTTTT. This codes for CASRLNPGYDGELFF.

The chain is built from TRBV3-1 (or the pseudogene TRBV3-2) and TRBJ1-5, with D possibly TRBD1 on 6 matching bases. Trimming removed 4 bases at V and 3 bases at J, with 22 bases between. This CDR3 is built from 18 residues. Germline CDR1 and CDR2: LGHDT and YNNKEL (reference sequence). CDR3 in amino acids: CASSPKRCPEGDNQPQHF. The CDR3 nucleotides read TGTGCCAGCAGCCCGAAAAGATGTCCCGAGGGGGACAATCAGCCCCAGCATTTT.

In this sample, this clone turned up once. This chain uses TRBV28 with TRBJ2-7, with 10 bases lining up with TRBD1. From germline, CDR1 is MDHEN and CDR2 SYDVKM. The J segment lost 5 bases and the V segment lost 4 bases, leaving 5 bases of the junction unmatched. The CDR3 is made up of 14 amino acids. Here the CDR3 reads CASSSPTGGDEQYV. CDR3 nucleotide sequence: TGTGCCAGCAGTTCCCCGACAGGGGGCGACGAGCAGTACGTC.

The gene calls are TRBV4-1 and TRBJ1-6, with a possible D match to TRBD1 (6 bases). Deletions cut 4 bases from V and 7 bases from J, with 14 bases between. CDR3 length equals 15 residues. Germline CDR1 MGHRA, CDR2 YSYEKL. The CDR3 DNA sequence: TGCGCCAGCAGCCCTTGGGACAACCCAAATTCACCCCTCCACTTT. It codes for CASSPWDNPNSPLHF.

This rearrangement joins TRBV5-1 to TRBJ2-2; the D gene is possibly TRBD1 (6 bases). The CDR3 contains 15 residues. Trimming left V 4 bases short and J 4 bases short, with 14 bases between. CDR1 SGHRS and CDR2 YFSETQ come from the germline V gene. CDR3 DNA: TGCGCCAGCAGCGCTTCCCAGGGGATCACCGGGGAGCTGTTTTTT. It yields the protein CASSASQGITGELFF.

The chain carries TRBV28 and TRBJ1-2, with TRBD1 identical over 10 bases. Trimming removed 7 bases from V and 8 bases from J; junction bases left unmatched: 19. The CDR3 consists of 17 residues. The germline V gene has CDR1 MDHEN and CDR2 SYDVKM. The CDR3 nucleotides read TGTGCCAGCAAGAGGGAGACAGGGGGCGTGAGGTTCGGCGGCTACACCTTC. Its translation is CASKRETGGVRFGGYTF.

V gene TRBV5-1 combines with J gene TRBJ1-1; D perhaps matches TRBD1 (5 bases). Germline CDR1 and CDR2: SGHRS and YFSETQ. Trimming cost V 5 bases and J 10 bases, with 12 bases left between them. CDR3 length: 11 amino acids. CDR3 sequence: CASRGQEGAFF. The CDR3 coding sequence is TGCGCCAGCAGGGGGCAAGAAGGAGCTTTCTTT. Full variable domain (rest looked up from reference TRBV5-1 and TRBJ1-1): KAGVTQTPRYLIKTRGQQVTLSCSPISGHRSVSWYQQTPGQGLQFLFEYFSETQRNKGNFPGRFSGRQFSNSRSEMNVSTLELGDSALYLCASRGQEGAFFGQGTRLTVV.

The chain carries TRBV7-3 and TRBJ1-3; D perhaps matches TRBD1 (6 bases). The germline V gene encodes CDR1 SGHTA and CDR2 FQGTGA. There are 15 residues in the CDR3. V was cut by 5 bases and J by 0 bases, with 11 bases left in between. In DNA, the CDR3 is TGTGCCAGCAGCGCCGGGGACACCTCTGGAAACACCATATATTTT. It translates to CASSAGDTSGNTIYF.

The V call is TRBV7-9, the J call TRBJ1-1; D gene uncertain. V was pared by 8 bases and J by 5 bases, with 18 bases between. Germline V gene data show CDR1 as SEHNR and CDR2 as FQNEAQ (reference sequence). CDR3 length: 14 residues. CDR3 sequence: CASLGRVGGTEAFF. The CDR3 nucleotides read TGTGCCAGCCTAGGGCGGGTAGGAGGTACTGAAGCTTTCTTT.